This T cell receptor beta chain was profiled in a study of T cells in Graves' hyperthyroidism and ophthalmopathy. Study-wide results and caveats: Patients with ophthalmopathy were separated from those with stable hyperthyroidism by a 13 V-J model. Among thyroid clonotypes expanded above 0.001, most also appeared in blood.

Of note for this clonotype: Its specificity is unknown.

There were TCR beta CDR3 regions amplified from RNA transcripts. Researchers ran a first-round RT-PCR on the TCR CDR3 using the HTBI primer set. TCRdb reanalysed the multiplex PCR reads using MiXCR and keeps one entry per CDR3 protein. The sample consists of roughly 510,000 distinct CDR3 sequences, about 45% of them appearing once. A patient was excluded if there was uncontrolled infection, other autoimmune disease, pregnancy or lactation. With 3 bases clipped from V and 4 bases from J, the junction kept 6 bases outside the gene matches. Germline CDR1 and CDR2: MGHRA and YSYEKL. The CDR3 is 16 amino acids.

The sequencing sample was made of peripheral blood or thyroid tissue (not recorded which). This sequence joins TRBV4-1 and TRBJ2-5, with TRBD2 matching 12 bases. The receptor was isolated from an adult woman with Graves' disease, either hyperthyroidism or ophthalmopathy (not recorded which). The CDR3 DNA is TGCGCCAGCAGCCAGGCGATGGGACTAGCGGGAGAGACCCAGTACTTC. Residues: CASSQAMGLAGETQYF.